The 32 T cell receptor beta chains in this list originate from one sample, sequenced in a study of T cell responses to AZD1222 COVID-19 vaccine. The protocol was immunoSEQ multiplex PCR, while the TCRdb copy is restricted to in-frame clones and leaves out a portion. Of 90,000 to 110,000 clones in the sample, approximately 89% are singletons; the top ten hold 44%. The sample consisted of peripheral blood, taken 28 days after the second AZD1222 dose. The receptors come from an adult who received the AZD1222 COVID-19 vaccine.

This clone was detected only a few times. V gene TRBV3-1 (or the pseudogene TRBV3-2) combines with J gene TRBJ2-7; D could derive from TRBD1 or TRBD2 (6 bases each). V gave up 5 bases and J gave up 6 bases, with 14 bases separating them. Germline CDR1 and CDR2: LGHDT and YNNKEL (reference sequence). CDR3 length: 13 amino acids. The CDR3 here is CASSELGGFEQYF. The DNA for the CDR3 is TGTGCCAGCAGCGAGCTCGGGGGCTTCGAGCAGTACTTC.

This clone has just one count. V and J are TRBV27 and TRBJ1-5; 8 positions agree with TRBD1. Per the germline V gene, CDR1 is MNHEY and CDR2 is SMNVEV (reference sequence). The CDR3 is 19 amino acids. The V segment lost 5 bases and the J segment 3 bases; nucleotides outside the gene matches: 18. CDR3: CASSLQGAKKLTLNQPQHF. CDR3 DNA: TGTGCCAGCAGTCTGCAGGGGGCAAAGAAACTGACCCTCAATCAGCCCCAGCATTTT.

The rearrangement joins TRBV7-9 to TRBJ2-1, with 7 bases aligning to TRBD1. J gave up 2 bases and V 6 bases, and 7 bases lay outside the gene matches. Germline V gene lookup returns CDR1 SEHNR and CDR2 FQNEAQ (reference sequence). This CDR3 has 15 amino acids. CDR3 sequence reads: CASRLRQGPYNEQFF. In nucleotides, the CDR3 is TGTGCCAGCAGGCTTAGACAGGGCCCCTACAATGAGCAGTTCTTC.

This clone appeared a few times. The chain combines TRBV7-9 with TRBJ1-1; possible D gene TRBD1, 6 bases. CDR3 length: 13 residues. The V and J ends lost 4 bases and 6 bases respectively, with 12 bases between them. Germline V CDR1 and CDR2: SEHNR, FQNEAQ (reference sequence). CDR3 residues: CASSSTGAAEAFF. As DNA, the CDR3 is TGTGCCAGCAGCTCGACAGGAGCCGCTGAAGCTTTCTTT.

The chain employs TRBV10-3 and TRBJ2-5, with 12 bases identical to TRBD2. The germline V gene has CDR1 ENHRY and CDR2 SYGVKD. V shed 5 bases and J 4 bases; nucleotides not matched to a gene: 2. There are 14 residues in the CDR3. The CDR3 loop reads CAISSGLAGETQYF. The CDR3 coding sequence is TGTGCCATCAGTTCGGGACTAGCGGGAGAGACCCAGTACTTC.

The CDR3 bases are TGTGCCAGCAGCCAAGTGAAGGGGCTGGGGGCCGGGGAGCTGTTTTTT. Its protein product is CASSQVKGLGAGELFF. The V call is TRBV14, the J call TRBJ2-2, with D possibly called TRBD1 or TRBD2 (5 bases each). With 1 base removed from V and 6 bases from J, the gap between germline ends came to 15 bases. The CDR3 totals 16 residues. CDR1 and CDR2 (germline): SGHDN, FVKESK.

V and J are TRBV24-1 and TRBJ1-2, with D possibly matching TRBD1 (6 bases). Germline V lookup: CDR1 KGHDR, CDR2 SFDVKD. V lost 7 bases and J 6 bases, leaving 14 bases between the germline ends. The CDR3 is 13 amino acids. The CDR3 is CATSPTGNNGYTF. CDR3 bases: TGTGCCACCAGCCCAACAGGGAATAATGGCTACACCTTC.

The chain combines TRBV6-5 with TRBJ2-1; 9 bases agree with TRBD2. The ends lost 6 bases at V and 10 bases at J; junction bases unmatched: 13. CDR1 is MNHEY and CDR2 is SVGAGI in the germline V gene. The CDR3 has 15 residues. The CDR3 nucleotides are TGTGCCAGCAGCCCCCTGGATAGCGGGAGCGAAGAGCAGTTCTTC. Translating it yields CASSPLDSGSEEQFF.

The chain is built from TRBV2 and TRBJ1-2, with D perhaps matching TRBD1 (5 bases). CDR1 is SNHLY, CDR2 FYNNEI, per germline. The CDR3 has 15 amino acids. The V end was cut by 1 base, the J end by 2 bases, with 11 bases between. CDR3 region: CASSEDMGPNYGYTF. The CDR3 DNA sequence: TGTGCCAGCAGTGAAGACATGGGGCCCAACTATGGCTACACCTTC.

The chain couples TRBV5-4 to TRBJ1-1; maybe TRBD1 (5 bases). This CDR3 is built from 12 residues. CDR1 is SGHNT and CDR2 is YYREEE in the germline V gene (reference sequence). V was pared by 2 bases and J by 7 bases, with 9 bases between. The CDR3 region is CASSFSQGEAFF. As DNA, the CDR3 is TGTGCCAGCAGCTTCAGTCAGGGTGAAGCTTTCTTT.

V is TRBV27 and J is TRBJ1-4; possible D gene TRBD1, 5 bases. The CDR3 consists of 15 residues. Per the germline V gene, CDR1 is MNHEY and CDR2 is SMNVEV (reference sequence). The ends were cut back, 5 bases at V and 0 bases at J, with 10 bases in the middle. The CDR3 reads CASSALGPTNEKLFF. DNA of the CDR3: TGTGCCAGCAGTGCCCTGGGGCCAACTAATGAAAAACTGTTTTTT.

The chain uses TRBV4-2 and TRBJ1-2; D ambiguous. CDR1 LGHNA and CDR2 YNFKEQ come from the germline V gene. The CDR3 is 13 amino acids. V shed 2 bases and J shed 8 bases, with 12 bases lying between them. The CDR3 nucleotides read TGTGCCAGCAGCCAACTGGGCCCCGCGGGCTACACCTTC. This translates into CASSQLGPAGYTF.

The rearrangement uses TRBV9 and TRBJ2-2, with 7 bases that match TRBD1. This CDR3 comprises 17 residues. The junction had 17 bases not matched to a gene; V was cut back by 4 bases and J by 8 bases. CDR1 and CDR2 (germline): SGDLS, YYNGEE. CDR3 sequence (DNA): TGTGCCAGCAGCTACTCGTCAGGGACAGTAACCCCGGGGGAGCTGTTTTTT. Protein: CASSYSSGTVTPGELFF.

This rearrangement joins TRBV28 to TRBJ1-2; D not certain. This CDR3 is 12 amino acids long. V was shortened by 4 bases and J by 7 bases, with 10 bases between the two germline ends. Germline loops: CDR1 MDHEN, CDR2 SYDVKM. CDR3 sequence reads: CASSSSSGGYTF. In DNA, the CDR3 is TGTGCCAGCAGTTCCTCATCTGGTGGCTACACCTTC.

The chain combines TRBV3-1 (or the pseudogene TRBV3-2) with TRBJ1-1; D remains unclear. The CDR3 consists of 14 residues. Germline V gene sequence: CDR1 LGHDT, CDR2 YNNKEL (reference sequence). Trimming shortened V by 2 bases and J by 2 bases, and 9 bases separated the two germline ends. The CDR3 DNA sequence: TGTGCCAGCAGCCAACGGAGAGATAACACTGAAGCTTTCTTT. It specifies CASSQRRDNTEAFF.

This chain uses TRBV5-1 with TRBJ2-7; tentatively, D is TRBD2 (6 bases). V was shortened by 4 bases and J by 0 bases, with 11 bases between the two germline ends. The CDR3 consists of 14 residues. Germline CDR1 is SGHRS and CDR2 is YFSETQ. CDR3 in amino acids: CASSPGAGSYEQYF. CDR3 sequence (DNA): TGCGCCAGCAGCCCTGGAGCGGGCTCCTACGAGCAGTACTTC.

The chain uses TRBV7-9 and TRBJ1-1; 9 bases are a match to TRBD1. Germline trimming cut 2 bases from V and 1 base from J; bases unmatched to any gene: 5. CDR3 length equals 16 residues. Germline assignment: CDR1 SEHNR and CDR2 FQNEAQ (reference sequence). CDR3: CASSLRGGQGNTEAFF. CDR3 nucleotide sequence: TGTGCCAGCAGCTTAAGAGGGGGACAGGGGAACACTGAAGCTTTCTTT.

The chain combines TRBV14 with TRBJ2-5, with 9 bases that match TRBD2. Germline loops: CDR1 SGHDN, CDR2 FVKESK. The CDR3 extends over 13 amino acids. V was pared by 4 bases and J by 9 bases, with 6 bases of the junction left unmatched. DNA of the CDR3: TGTGCCAGCAGCCTTAGCGGGAGTCATCCCCAGTACTTC. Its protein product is CASSLSGSHPQYF.

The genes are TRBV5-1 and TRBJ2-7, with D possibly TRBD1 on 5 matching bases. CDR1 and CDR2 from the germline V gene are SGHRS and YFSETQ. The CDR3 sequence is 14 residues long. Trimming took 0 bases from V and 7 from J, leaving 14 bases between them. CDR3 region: CASSLAGRVREQYF. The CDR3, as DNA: TGCGCCAGCAGCTTGGCAGGCAGGGTGAGAGAGCAGTACTTC. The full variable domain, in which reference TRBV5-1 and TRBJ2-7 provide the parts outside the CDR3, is KAGVTQTPRYLIKTRGQQVTLSCSPISGHRSVSWYQQTPGQGLQFLFEYFSETQRNKGNFPGRFSGRQFSNSRSEMNVSTLELGDSALYLCASSLAGRVREQYFGPGTRLTVT.

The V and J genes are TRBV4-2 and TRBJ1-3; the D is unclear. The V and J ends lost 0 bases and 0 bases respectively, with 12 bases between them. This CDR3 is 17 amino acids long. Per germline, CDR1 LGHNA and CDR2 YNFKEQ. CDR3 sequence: CASSQDRRSGSGNTIYF. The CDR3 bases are TGTGCCAGCAGCCAAGATCGTCGCTCGGGCTCTGGAAACACCATATATTTT.

The CDR3 bases are TGTGCCAGCAGCCATCGTCTACAGGGTCGGATCTACGAGCAGTACTTC. Amino acid sequence: CASSHRLQGRIYEQYF. This chain uses TRBV27 with TRBJ2-7; a weak D match, TRBD1 (6 bases). Germline V gene data show CDR1 as MNHEY and CDR2 as SMNVEV (reference sequence). The CDR3 consists of 16 residues. The V gene lost 6 bases and the J gene lost 3 bases, with 21 bases spanning the gap.

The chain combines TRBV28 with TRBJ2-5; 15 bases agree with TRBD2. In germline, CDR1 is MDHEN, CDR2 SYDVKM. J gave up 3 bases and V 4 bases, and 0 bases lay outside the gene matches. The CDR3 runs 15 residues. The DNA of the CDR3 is TGTGCCAGCAGTTGGACTAGCGGGAGGGAAGAGACCCAGTACTTC. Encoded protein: CASSWTSGREETQYF.

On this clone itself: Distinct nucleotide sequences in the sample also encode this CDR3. The CDR3 loop is CASSPDRGTYEQYF. In DNA, the CDR3 is TGTGCCAGTAGCCCGGACAGGGGAACCTACGAGCAGTACTTC. V gene TRBV19 combines with J gene TRBJ2-7, with 9 bases aligning to TRBD1. Germline V CDR1 and CDR2: LNHDA, SQIVND (reference sequence). This CDR3 has 14 amino acids. V shed 6 bases, J shed 2 bases, and the junction held 5 bases outside the gene matches.

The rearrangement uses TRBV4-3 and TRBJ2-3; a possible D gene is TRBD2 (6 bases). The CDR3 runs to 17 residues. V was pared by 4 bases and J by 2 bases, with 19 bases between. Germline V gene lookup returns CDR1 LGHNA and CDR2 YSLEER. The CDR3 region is CASSRNLGGPTTDTQYF. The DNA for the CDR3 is TGCGCCAGCAGCCGCAATCTAGGAGGGCCAACCACAGATACGCAGTATTTT.

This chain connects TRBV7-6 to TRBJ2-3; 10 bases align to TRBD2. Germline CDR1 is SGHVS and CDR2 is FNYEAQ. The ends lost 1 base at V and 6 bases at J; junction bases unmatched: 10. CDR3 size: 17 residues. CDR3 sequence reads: CASSLGAGTSVLDTQYF. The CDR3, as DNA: TGTGCCAGCAGCTTAGGGGCCGGGACTAGCGTTTTGGATACGCAGTATTTT.

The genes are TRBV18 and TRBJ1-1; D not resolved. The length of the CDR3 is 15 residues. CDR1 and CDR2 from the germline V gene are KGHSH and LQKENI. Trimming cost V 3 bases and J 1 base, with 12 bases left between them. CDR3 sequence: CASSPVLNRNTEAFF. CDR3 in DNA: TGTGCCAGCTCACCGGTTTTGAATAGGAACACTGAAGCTTTCTTT. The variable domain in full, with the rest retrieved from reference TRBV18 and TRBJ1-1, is NAGVMQNPRHLVRRRGQEARLRCSPMKGHSHVYWYRQLPEEGLKFMVYLQKENIIDESGMPKERFSAEFPKEGPSILRIQQVVRGDSAAYFCASSPVLNRNTEAFFGQGTRLTVV.

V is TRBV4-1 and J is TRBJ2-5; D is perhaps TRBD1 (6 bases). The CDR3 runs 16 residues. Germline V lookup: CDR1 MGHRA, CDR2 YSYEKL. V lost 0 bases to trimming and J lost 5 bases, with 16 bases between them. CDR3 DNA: TGCGCCAGCAGCCAAGATCGACAGGCGGTTGGGGAGACCCAGTACTTC. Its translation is CASSQDRQAVGETQYF.

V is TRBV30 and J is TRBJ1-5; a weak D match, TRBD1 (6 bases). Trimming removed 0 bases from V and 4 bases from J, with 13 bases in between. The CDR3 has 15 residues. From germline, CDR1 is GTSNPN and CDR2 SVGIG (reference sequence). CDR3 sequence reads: CAWSVQGPGNQPQHF. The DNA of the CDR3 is TGTGCCTGGAGTGTACAGGGACCGGGGAATCAGCCCCAGCATTTT.

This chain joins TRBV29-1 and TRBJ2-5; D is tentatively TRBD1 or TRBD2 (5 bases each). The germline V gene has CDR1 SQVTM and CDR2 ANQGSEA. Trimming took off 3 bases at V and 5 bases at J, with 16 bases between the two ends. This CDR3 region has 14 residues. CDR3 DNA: TGCAGCGTTGACCCCGAGGGGCAACCGGAGACCCAGTACTTC. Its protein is CSVDPEGQPETQYF.

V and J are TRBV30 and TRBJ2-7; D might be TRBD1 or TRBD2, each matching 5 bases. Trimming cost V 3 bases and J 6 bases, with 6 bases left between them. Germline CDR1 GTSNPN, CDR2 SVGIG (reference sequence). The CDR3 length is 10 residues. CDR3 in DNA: TGTGCCTGGAGGAGGGGCGAGCAGTACTTC. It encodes CAWRRGEQYF.

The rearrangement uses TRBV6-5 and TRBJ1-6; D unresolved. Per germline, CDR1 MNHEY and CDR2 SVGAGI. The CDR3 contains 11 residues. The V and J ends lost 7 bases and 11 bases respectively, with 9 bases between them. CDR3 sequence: CASKEVPPLHF. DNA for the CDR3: TGTGCCAGCAAGGAGGTGCCACCCCTCCACTTT.

The CDR3 loop reads CASSDGQDDGYTF. CDR3 sequence (DNA): TGTGCCAGCAGTGATGGACAGGATGATGGCTACACCTTC. The chain is built from TRBV12-3 or TRBV12-4 and TRBJ1-2; 7 positions match TRBD1. Germline trimming cut 5 bases from V and 6 bases from J; bases unmatched to any gene: 6. The CDR3 is 13 residues long.